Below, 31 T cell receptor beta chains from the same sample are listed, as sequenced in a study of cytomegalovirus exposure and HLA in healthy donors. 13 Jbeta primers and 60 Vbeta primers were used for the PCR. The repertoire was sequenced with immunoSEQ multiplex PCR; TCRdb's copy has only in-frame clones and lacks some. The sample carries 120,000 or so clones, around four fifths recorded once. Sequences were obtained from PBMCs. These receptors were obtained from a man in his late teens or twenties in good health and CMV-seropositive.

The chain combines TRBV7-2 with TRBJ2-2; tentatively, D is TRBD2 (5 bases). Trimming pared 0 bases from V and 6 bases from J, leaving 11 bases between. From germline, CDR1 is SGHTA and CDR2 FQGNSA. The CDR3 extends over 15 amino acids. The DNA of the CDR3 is TGTGCCAGCAGCTTAGCGCGCTTGAGGGCCGGGGAGCTGTTTTTT. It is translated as CASSLARLRAGELFF.

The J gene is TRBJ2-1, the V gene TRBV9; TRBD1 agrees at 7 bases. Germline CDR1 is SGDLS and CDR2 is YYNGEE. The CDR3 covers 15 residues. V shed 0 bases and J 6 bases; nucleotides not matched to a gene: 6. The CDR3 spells CASSVGQGVGNEQFF. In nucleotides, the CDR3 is TGTGCCAGCAGCGTAGGCCAGGGGGTGGGCAATGAGCAGTTCTTC.

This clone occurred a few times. CDR3: CASSRGQEEKLFF. CDR3 nucleotide sequence: TGCGCCAGCAGCAGGGGACAGGAGGAAAAACTGTTTTTT. The chain is built from TRBV5-1 and TRBJ1-4, with 8 bases matching TRBD1. The junction had 4 bases not matched to a gene; V was cut back by 4 bases and J by 8 bases. Looked up from germline, CDR1 is SGHRS and CDR2 is YFSETQ. This CDR3 comprises 13 residues.

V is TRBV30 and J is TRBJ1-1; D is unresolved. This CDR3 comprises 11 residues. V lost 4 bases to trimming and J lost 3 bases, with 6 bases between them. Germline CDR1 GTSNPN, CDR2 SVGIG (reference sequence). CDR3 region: CAWKIYTEAFF. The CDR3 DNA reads TGTGCCTGGAAAATATACACTGAAGCTTTCTTT.

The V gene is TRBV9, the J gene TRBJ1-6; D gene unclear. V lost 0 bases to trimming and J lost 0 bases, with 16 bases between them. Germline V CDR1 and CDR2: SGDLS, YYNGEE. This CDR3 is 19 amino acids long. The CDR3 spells CASSVASRPGSSYNSPLHF. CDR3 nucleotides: TGTGCCAGCAGCGTAGCTTCCAGGCCTGGGAGCTCCTATAATTCACCCCTCCACTTT.

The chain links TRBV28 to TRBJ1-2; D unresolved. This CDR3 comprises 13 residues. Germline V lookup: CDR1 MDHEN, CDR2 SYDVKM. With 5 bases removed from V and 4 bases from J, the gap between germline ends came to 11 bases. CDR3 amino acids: CASSLSYIYGYTF. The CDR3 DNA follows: TGTGCCAGCAGTCTCAGTTATATCTATGGCTACACCTTC.

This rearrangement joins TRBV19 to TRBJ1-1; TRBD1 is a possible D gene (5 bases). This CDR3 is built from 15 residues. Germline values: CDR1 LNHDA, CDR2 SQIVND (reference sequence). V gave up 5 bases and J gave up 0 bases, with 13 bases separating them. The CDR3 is CASSPQGYMNTEAFF. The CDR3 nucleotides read TGTGCCAGTAGTCCTCAGGGTTACATGAACACTGAAGCTTTCTTT. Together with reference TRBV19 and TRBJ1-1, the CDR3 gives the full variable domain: DGGITQSPKYLFRKEGQNVTLSCEQNLNHDAMYWYRQDPGQGLRLIYYSQIVNDFQKGDIAEGYSVSREKKESFPLTVTSAQKNPTAFYLCASSPQGYMNTEAFFGQGTRLTVV.

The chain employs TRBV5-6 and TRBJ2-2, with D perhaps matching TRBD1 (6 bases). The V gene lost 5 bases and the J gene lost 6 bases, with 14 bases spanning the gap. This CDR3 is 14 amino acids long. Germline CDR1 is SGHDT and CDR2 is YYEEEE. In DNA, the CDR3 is TGTGCCAGCAGTTTCGGACAGACCTCCGGGGAGCTGTTTTTT. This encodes CASSFGQTSGELFF.

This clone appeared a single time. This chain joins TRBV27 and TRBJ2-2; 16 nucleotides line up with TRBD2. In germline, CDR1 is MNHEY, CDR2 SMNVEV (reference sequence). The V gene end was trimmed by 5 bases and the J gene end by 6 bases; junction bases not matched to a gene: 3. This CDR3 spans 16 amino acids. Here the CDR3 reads CASSPGTSGGAGELFF. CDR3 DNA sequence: TGTGCCAGCAGTCCAGGGACTAGCGGGGGGGCCGGGGAGCTGTTTTTT.

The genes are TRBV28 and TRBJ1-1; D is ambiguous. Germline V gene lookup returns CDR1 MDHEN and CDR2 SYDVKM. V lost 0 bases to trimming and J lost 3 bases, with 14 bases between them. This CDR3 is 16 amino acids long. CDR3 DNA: TGTGCCAGCAGTTTATGGGGAAAGGGAGTATACACTGAAGCTTTCTTT. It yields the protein CASSLWGKGVYTEAFF.

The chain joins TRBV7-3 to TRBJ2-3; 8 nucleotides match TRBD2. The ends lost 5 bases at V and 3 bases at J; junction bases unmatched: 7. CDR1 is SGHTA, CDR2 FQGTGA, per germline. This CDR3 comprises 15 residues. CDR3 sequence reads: CASSDPAGATDTQYF. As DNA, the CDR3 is TGTGCCAGCAGCGACCCAGCGGGGGCTACAGATACGCAGTATTTT.

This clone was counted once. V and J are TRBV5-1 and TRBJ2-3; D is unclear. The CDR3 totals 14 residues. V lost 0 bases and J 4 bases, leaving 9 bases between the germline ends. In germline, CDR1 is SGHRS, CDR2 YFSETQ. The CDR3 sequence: CASSLVTSPDTQYF. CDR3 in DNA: TGCGCCAGCAGCTTGGTAACGAGTCCAGATACGCAGTATTTT.

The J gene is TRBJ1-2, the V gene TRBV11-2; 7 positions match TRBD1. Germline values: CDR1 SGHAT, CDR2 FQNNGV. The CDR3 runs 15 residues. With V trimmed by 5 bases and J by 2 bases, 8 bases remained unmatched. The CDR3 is CASSLPGTANYGYTF. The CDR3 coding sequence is TGTGCCAGCAGCCTTCCCGGGACAGCCAACTATGGCTACACCTTC. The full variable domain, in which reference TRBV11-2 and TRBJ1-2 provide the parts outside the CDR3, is EAGVAQSPRYKIIEKRQSVAFWCNPISGHATLYWYQQILGQGPKLLIQFQNNGVVDDSQLPKDRFSAERLKGVDSTLKIQPAKLEDSAVYLCASSLPGTANYGYTFGSGTRLTVV.

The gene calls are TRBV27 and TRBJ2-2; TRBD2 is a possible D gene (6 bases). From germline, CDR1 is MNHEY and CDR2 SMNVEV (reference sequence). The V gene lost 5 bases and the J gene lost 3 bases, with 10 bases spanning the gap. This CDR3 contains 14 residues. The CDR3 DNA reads TGTGCCAGCAGTCCGGGACTGTACACCGGGGAGCTGTTTTTT. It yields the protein CASSPGLYTGELFF.

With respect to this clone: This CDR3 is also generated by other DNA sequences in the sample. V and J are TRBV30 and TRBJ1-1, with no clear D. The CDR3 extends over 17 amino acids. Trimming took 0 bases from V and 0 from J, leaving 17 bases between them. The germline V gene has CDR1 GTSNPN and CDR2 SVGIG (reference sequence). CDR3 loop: CAWSVPGGPPMNTEAFF. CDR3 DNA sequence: TGTGCCTGGAGTGTACCGGGAGGGCCTCCGATGAACACTGAAGCTTTCTTT.

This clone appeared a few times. CDR3 coding DNA: TGTGCCAGCTCCCCGGGGGGTAGCACAGATACGCAGTATTTT. It encodes CASSPGGSTDTQYF. The rearrangement uses TRBV7-6 and TRBJ2-3; 7 nucleotides align to TRBD2. Germline V gene data show CDR1 as SGHVS and CDR2 as FNYEAQ. Trimming at V came to 8 bases and at J to 0 bases, leaving 5 bases not matched to a gene. The CDR3 runs to 14 residues.

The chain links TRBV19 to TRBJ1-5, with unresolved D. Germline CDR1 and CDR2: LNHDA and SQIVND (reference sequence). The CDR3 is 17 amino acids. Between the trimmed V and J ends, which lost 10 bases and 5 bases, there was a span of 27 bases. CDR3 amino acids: CATSGRSGKIGDQPQHF. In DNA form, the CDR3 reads TGTGCCACCTCCGGTCGTTCGGGTAAGATCGGGGATCAGCCCCAGCATTTT.

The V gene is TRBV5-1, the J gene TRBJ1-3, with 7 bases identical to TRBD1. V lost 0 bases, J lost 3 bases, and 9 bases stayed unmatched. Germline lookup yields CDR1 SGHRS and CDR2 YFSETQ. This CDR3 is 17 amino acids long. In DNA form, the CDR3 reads TGCGCCAGCAGCTTGGGCACGACAGGGTTCATTGGAAACACCATATATTTT. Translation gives CASSLGTTGFIGNTIYF. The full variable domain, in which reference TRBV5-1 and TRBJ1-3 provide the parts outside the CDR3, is KAGVTQTPRYLIKTRGQQVTLSCSPISGHRSVSWYQQTPGQGLQFLFEYFSETQRNKGNFPGRFSGRQFSNSRSEMNVSTLELGDSALYLCASSLGTTGFIGNTIYFGEGSWLTVV.

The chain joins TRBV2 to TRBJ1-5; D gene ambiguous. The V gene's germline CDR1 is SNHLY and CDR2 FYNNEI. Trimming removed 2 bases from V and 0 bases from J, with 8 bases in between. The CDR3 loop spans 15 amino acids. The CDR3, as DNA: TGTGCCAGCAGTGAATATTCTCTTAGCAATCAGCCCCAGCATTTT. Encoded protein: CASSEYSLSNQPQHF.

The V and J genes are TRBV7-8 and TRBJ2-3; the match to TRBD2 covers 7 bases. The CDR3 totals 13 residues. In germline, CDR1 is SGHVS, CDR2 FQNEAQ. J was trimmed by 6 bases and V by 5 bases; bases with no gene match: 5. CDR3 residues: CASSTGTIDTQYF. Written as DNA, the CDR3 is TGTGCCAGCAGCACTGGGACTATTGATACGCAGTATTTT.

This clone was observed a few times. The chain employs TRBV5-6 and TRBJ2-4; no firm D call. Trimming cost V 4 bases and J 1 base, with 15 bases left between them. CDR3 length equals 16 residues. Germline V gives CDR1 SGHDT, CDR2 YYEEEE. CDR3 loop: CASSDTGDWAKNIQYF. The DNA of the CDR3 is TGTGCCAGCAGCGATACTGGAGACTGGGCCAAAAACATTCAGTACTTC.

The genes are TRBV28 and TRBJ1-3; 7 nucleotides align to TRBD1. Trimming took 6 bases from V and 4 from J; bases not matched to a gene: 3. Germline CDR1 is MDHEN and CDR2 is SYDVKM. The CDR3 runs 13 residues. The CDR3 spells CASRTGTGNTIYF. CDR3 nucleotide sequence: TGTGCCAGCAGGACAGGGACCGGAAACACCATATATTTT.

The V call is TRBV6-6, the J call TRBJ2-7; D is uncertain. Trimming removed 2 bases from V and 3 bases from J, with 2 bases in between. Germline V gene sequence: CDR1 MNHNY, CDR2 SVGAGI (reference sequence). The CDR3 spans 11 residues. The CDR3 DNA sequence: TGTGCCAGCAGTTACCTCTACGAGCAGTACTTC. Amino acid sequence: CASSYLYEQYF.

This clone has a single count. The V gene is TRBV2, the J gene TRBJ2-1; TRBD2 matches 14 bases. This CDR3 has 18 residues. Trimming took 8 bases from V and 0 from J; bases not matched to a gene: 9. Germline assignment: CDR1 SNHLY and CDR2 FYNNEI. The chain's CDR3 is CASLGLAGAISSYNEQFF. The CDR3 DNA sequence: TGTGCCAGCTTGGGACTAGCGGGGGCCATTAGCTCCTACAATGAGCAGTTCTTC. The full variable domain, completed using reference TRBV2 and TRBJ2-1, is EPEVTQTPSHQVTQMGQEVILRCVPISNHLYFYWYRQILGQKVEFLVSFYNNEISEKSEIFDDQFSVERPDGSNFTLKIRSTKLEDSAMYFCASLGLAGAISSYNEQFFGPGTRLTVL.

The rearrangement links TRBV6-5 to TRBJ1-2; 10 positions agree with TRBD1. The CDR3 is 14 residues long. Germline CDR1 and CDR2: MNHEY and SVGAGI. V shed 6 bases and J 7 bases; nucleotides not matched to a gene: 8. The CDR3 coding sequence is TGTGCCAGCAGCAGACAGGGGGCAGCGTTTGGCTACACCTTC. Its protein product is CASSRQGAAFGYTF.

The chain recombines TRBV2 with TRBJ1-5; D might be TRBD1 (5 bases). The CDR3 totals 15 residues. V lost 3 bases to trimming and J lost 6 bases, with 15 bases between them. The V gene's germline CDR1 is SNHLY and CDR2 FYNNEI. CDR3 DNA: TGTGCCAGCAGTGAGGAGTCAGGGATGGGTCAGCCCCAGCATTTT. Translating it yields CASSEESGMGQPQHF. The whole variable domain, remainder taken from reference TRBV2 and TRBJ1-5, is EPEVTQTPSHQVTQMGQEVILRCVPISNHLYFYWYRQILGQKVEFLVSFYNNEISEKSEIFDDQFSVERPDGSNFTLKIRSTKLEDSAMYFCASSEESGMGQPQHFGDGTRLSIL.

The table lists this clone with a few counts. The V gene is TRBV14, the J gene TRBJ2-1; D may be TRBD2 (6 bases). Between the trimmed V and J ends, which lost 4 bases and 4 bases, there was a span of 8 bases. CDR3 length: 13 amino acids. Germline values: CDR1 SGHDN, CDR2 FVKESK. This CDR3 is CASSPTRYNEQFF. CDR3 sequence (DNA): TGTGCCAGCAGCCCGACTAGATACAATGAGCAGTTCTTC.

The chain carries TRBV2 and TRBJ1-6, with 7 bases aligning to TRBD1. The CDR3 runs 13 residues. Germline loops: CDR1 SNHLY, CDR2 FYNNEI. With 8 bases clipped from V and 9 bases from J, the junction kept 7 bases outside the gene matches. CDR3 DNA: TGTGCCAGCTCAGGACAGGCGGGTTCACCCCTCCACTTT. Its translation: CASSGQAGSPLHF.

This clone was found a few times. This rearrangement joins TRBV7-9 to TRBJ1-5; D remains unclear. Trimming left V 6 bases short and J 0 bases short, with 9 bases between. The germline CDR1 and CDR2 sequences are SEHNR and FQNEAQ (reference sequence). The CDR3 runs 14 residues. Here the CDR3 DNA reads TGTGCCAGCAGAGCAGGCCTTAGCAATCAGCCCCAGCATTTT. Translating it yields CASRAGLSNQPQHF.

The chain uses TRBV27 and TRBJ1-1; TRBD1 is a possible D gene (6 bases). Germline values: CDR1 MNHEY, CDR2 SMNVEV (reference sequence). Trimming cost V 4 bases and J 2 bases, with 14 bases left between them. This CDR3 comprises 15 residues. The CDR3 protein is CASSSVQGGNTEAFF. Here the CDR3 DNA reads TGTGCCAGCAGTTCGGTACAGGGCGGCAACACTGAAGCTTTCTTT.

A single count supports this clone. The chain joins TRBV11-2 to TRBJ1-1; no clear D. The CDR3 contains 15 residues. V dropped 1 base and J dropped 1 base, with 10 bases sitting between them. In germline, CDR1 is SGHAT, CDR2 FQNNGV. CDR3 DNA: TGTGCCAGCAGCTTAGTGAGCGGGAAGAACACTGAAGCTTTCTTT. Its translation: CASSLVSGKNTEAFF.